This TCR beta chain was captured in a study of CD8+ T cells in alopecia areata. The treatment is: oral pan-JAK inhibitor, 5-10 mg twice daily. The CDR3 runs 12 residues. CDR1 SNHLY and CDR2 FYNNEI come from the germline V gene. The V and J ends lost 4 bases and 6 bases respectively, with 10 bases between them. After isolation, RNA underwent reverse transcription to generate cDNA as the sequencing template. Generated by immunoSEQ multiplex PCR, the TCRdb table keeps only in-frame clones and is missing some. The data hold approximately 170,000 clones, with around 60% observed a single time. The sequences come from CD4+ T cells sorted from blood, collected at week 24, from a patient treated with tofacitinib. This clonotype was obtained from a human donor with alopecia areata. The chain links TRBV2 to TRBJ2-7, with D tentatively TRBD2 (5 bases). The CDR3 here is CASSGGGGEQYF. DNA of the CDR3: TGTGCCAGCAGTGGAGGAGGTGGCGAGCAGTACTTC.